These 17 T cell receptor beta chains came from one sample sequenced in a study of radiotherapy plus CTLA-4 blockade in lung cancer. Profiled with immunoSEQ multiplex PCR; TCRdb holds only in-frame clones, not every one. This sample carries about 45,000 clones, 73% of them seen once, and the ten largest clones take 3.5%. Sequencing used peripheral blood, obtained from a patient treated with radiotherapy plus ipilimumab. The receptors here all came from a human donor with non-small cell lung cancer who had a complete response to radiotherapy plus ipilimumab.

The CDR3 DNA is TGTGCCAGTAGTATAGATCGACCTCCCCAGGGTGGCTACACCTTC. It codes for CASSIDRPPQGGYTF. The J gene is TRBJ1-2, the V gene TRBV19; maybe TRBD1 (5 bases). With 0 bases removed from V and 7 bases from J, the gap between germline ends came to 15 bases. The CDR3 is made up of 15 amino acids. Germline loops: CDR1 LNHDA, CDR2 SQIVND (reference sequence).

V gene TRBV29-1 combines with J gene TRBJ1-1, with TRBD1 matching over 11 bases. After removal of 6 bases from V and 0 bases from J, the junction contained 6 bases not matched to a gene. This CDR3 is 15 amino acids long. Germline values: CDR1 SQVTM, CDR2 ANQGSEA. For the CDR3, the DNA is TGCAGCGTGGAGGGACAGGGGGGCATGAACACTGAAGCTTTCTTT. It is translated as CSVEGQGGMNTEAFF.

The chain is built from TRBV5-1 and TRBJ2-3; 9 bases match TRBD1. Germline CDR1 SGHRS, CDR2 YFSETQ. The V segment lost 0 bases and the J segment 3 bases; nucleotides outside the gene matches: 14. The CDR3 loop spans 19 amino acids. CDR3 sequence: CASSLGARDRVRRTDTQYF. In DNA, the CDR3 is TGCGCCAGCAGCTTGGGGGCGAGGGACAGGGTGAGGCGGACAGATACGCAGTATTTT.

The V gene is TRBV15, the J gene TRBJ1-2; maybe TRBD1 (6 bases). V lost 3 bases to trimming and J lost 5 bases, with 13 bases between them. Looked up from germline, CDR1 is LNHNV and CDR2 is YYDKDF (reference sequence). The CDR3 covers 14 residues. The CDR3 loop is CATSSPGTSYGYTF. Here the CDR3 DNA reads TGTGCCACCAGCAGCCCCGGGACAAGTTATGGCTACACCTTC.

This chain uses TRBV30 with TRBJ2-7, with 12 bases matching TRBD1. V trimming: 0 bases; J trimming: 11 bases; junction bases outside the gene matches: 11. This CDR3 spans 15 amino acids. The germline V gene encodes CDR1 GTSNPN and CDR2 SVGIG (reference sequence). CDR3 in DNA: TGTGCCTGGAGTGTACGAGGGACAGGGGGCCTACCAGAGTACTTC. This translates into CAWSVRGTGGLPEYF.

The chain has TRBV30 and TRBJ1-2; possibly TRBD1 for D (6 bases). V lost 3 bases and J 8 bases, leaving 22 bases between the germline ends. CDR1 and CDR2 from the germline V gene are GTSNPN and SVGIG (reference sequence). The CDR3 is 15 residues long. CDR3 DNA: TGTGCCTGGAGCACTTCCCTACAGGGCGCTGGGGGCTACACCTTC. Residues: CAWSTSLQGAGGYTF.

This clone was picked up a small number of times. V and J are TRBV7-9 and TRBJ2-7; D call uncertain. The CDR3 contains 11 residues. V shed 3 bases and J shed 5 bases, with 5 bases lying between them. The V gene's germline CDR1 is SEHNR and CDR2 FQNEAQ (reference sequence). The CDR3 nucleotides are TGTGCCAGCAGCTTCGCGGACGAGCAGTACTTC. Translated, it gives CASSFADEQYF.

V is TRBV6-5 and J is TRBJ2-5; D is perhaps TRBD1 (6 bases). The length of the CDR3 is 14 residues. V shed 4 bases and J shed 5 bases, with 14 bases lying between them. The germline V gene has CDR1 MNHEY and CDR2 SVGAGI. The CDR3 nucleotides read TGTGCCAGCAGTTTCCTAGGGGGTCGGGAGACCCAGTACTTC. This codes for CASSFLGGRETQYF.

The chain couples TRBV19 to TRBJ1-1, with D tentatively TRBD1 (6 bases). Trimming stripped 6 bases from V and 3 bases from J, with 23 bases between. The CDR3 totals 17 residues. In germline, CDR1 is LNHDA, CDR2 SQIVND (reference sequence). In nucleotides, the CDR3 is TGTGCCAGTAGGCAATTAGGAATTCGGGGGGCGTACACTGAAGCTTTCTTT. Translated, it gives CASRQLGIRGAYTEAFF. The full variable domain, rest sourced from reference TRBV19 and TRBJ1-1, is DGGITQSPKYLFRKEGQNVTLSCEQNLNHDAMYWYRQDPGQGLRLIYYSQIVNDFQKGDIAEGYSVSREKKESFPLTVTSAQKNPTAFYLCASRQLGIRGAYTEAFFGQGTRLTVV.

Only one count was recorded for this clone. The chain employs TRBV30 and TRBJ1-6; TRBD1 matches at 9 bases. J gave up 8 bases and V 2 bases, and 1 base lay outside the gene matches. CDR1 is GTSNPN, CDR2 SVGIG, per germline (reference sequence). The CDR3 is 13 residues long. This CDR3 is CAWSRQGDSPLHF. The CDR3 DNA reads TGTGCCTGGAGTCGACAGGGGGATTCACCCCTCCACTTT.

The chain carries TRBV9 and TRBJ1-2; D not resolved. V was trimmed by 2 bases and J by 0 bases, leaving 8 bases between them. This CDR3 comprises 14 residues. Germline V gives CDR1 SGDLS, CDR2 YYNGEE. The CDR3 region is CASSVLSANYGYTF. Written as DNA, the CDR3 is TGTGCCAGCAGCGTCTTGTCGGCTAACTATGGCTACACCTTC.

The chain uses TRBV11-3 and TRBJ2-1; 9 bases line up with TRBD2. The CDR3 sequence is 16 residues long. Per the germline V gene, CDR1 is SGHNT and CDR2 is YENEEA. V was clipped by 0 bases and J by 4 bases; unmatched bases: 4. For the CDR3, the DNA is TGTGCCAGCAGCTTAGAACCAGCGGGGGGATACAATGAGCAGTTCTTC. It codes for CASSLEPAGGYNEQFF.

This clone was detected once. The V gene is TRBV19, the J gene TRBJ1-1, with D perhaps TRBD1 (6 bases). CDR3 length: 14 residues. The ends were cut back, 6 bases at V and 2 bases at J, with 13 bases in the middle. CDR1 LNHDA and CDR2 SQIVND come from the germline V gene (reference sequence). The DNA for the CDR3 is TGTGCCAGTAGCGACAGGAGCTCCAACACTGAAGCTTTCTTT. Its translation: CASSDRSSNTEAFF.

The gene calls are TRBV7-2 and TRBJ1-6; 9 bases agree with TRBD1. With 5 bases clipped from V and 9 bases from J, the junction kept 8 bases outside the gene matches. Germline values: CDR1 SGHTA, CDR2 FQGNSA. CDR3 size: 15 residues. CDR3: CASSPVGTGFSPLHF. DNA for the CDR3: TGTGCCAGCAGCCCCGTGGGGACAGGGTTTTCACCCCTCCACTTT.

The rearrangement joins TRBV11-2 to TRBJ2-7, with 7 nucleotides matching TRBD2. The CDR3 has 12 residues. V lost 5 bases to trimming and J lost 5 bases; unmatched junction nucleotides: 3. CDR1 and CDR2 (germline): SGHAT, FQNNGV. The CDR3 nucleotides are TGTGCCAGCAGCCCTGGGAGGGACGAGCAGTACTTC. Translated: CASSPGRDEQYF. The full variable domain, completed using reference TRBV11-2 and TRBJ2-7, is EAGVAQSPRYKIIEKRQSVAFWCNPISGHATLYWYQQILGQGPKLLIQFQNNGVVDDSQLPKDRFSAERLKGVDSTLKIQPAKLEDSAVYLCASSPGRDEQYFGPGTRLTVT.

This chain joins TRBV29-1 and TRBJ1-4; 7 nucleotides line up with TRBD1. The CDR3 totals 13 residues. Losses at the gene ends were 2 bases for V and 8 bases for J; bases not matched to a gene: 5. Germline V gene data show CDR1 as SQVTM and CDR2 as ANQGSEA. CDR3 residues: CSVERQGREKLFF. CDR3 nucleotides: TGCAGCGTTGAACGACAGGGTCGGGAAAAACTGTTTTTT.

The CDR3 is CSASLLYEQYF. The CDR3 bases are TGCAGTGCTAGTCTCCTCTACGAGCAGTACTTC. V is TRBV20-1 and J is TRBJ2-7, with D hard to call. V dropped 3 bases and J dropped 3 bases, with 6 bases sitting between them. The CDR3 consists of 11 residues. Germline V lookup: CDR1 DFQATT, CDR2 SNEGSKA (reference sequence).